The entry below gives a single TCR beta chain sequence along with its context. Its antigen is currently unknown. Germline values: CDR1 SEHNR, CDR2 FQNEAQ (reference sequence). Trimming removed 4 bases from V and 4 bases from J, with 15 bases in between. The CDR3 totals 15 residues. Libraries for TCRalpha and TCRbeta carried sample barcodes and unique molecular identifiers via 5'RACE. TCRdb re-called the 5' RACE reads with MiXCR, one entry per CDR3 protein. The sample consists of 550,000 to 600,000 distinct CDR3 sequences, 20% to 25% of them appearing once. The sample comes from a study of T-cell memory formation after mild COVID-19. Study-level information: The study found TCR clusters largely donor specific.

Whole-study results and caveats: The study found balanced CD4/CD8 in clones contracting day 15 to 85 and a CD4+ lean in later expanders. The CD4+ clones that contracted clustered mainly within CM and EM, and the CD8+ clones concentrated in EMRA.

The receptor's source is an adult woman who had mild COVID-19 (a few samples of this study predate the infection). Cell type and time point are not known. The chain joins TRBV7-9 to TRBJ2-3; D may match TRBD1 or TRBD2 (5 bases each). The sequencing input was PBMCs or a T cell subset sorted from them (not recorded which). The CDR3 loop reads CASSSARGFPDTQYF. CDR3 in DNA: TGTGCCAGCAGCTCGGCCCGGGGCTTCCCAGATACGCAGTATTTT.